Included here is one T cell receptor (beta chain) sequence, with context. Its target is not known. These data are taken from a study of cytomegalovirus exposure and HLA in healthy donors. Study background: In terms of ancestry, the Caucasian-associated cluster contained around 79% of the 350 to 450 genotyped donors. Study results and limitations: Data from an earlier analysis indicated that most TCR beta V segments were productive either about 90% or about 30% of the time.

The CDR3 sequence is 16 residues long. Germline loops: CDR1 LNHDA, CDR2 SQIVND (reference sequence). The germline V and J ends were trimmed by 7 bases and 2 bases, with 20 bases remaining between them. 60 Vbeta and 13 Jbeta primers were used in PCR. As handled by the study authors: In a later analysis, 80 million or so unique TCR beta chains included roughly 11 million shared by two or more donors. Data came from immunoSEQ multiplex PCR; TCRdb stores just in-frame clones and leaves some out. V and J calls and clone size are copied from that table; D and trimming were computed from the DNA. The sample lists about 140,000 clones; 79% were seen once. Donors were nominally healthy when sampled, though unrecorded immune exposures were likely.

Sample: PBMCs. This sequence joins TRBV19 and TRBJ1-2, with TRBD1 as a possible D gene (6 bases). The TCR comes from a man aged 18 to 35 in good health and CMV-seronegative. CDR3 protein: CASKGSSRGGNYGYTF. The CDR3, as DNA: TGTGCCAGTAAAGGCTCCAGCCGGGGGGGCAACTATGGCTACACCTTC.